Reported below is one T cell receptor beta chain. Per germline, CDR1 LNHDA and CDR2 SQIVND (reference sequence). The junction had 8 bases not matched to a gene; V was cut back by 5 bases and J by 5 bases. This CDR3 comprises 16 residues. Original data processing: From reference gene primer amplification, estimates of nucleated cell counts were derived. TCRdb's table, derived via immunoSEQ multiplex PCR, lists solely in-frame clones and lacks some. D and trimming were read from the DNA, whereas the V and J calls and clone size are those reported in that table. The sample records around 130,000 clones, approximately 82% being singletons. The data stem from a study of blood T cell repertoires in COVID-19. Across the study: Sources were T cells, B-cell-depleted T cells, or PBMCs; the material itself was cDNA or gDNA.

The receptor's source is a man aged 35 to 55 with active or convalescent COVID-19. The sequenced sample was peripheral blood. The V call is TRBV19, the J call TRBJ2-3; 12 nucleotides match TRBD1. The CDR3 sequence: CASSFRDRGRQDTQYF. In DNA form, the CDR3 reads TGTGCCAGTAGTTTCCGGGACAGGGGGCGTCAAGATACGCAGTATTTT.